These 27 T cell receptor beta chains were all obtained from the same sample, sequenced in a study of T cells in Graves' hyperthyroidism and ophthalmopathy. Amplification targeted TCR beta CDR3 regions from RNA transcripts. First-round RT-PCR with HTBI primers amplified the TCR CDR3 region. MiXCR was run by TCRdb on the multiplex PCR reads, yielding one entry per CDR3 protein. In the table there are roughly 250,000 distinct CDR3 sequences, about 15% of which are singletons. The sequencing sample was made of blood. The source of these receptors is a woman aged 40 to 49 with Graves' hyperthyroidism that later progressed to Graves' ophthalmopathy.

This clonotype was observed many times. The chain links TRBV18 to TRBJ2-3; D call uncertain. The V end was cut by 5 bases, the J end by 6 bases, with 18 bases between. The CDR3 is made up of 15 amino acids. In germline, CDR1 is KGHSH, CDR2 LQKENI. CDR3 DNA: TGTGCCAGCTCAGCCGACCTTGGCGGAAAGGATACGCAGTATTTT. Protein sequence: CASSADLGGKDTQYF.

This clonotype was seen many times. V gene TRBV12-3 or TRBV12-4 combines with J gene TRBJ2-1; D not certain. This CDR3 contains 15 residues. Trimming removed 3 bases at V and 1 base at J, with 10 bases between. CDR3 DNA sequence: TGTGCCAGCAGTTTTGGGGTTGAGTCCTACAATGAGCAGTTCTTC. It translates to CASSFGVESYNEQFF.

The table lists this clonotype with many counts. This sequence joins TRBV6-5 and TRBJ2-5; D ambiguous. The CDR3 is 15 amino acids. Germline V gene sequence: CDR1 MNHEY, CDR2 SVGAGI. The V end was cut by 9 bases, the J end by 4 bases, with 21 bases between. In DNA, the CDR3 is TGTGCCAGTAGAGTTAACGTTTGGGTGCGAGAGACCCAGTACTTC. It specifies CASRVNVWVRETQYF.

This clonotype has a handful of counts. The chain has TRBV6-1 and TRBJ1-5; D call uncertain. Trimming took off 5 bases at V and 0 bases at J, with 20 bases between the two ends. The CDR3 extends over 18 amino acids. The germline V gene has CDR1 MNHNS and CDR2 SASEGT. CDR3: CASSLLFGFGDSNQPQHF. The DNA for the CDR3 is TGTGCCAGCAGTCTTCTATTCGGCTTTGGAGATAGCAATCAGCCCCAGCATTTT.

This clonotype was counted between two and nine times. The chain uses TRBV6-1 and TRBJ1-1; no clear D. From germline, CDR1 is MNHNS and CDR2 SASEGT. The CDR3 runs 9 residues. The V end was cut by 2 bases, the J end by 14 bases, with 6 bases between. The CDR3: CASSERPFF. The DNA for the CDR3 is TGTGCCAGCAGTGAACGCCCCTTCTTT.

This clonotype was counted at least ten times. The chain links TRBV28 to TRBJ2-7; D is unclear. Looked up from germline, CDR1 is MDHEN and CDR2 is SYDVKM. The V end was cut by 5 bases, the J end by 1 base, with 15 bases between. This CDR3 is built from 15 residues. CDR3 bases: TGTGCCAGCAGTGGGTACACTGGCCCTTCCTACGAGCAGTACTTC. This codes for CASSGYTGPSYEQYF.

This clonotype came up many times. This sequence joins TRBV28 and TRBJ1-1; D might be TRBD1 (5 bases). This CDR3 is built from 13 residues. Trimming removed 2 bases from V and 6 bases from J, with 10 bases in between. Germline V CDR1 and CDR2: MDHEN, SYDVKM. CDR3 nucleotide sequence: TGTGCCAGCAGTTTACCAGGGAGCCCTGAAGCTTTCTTT. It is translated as CASSLPGSPEAFF. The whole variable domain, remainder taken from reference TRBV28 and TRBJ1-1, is DVKVTQSSRYLVKRTGEKVFLECVQDMDHENMFWYRQDPGLGLRLIYFSYDVKMKEKGDIPEGYSVSREKKERFSLILESASTNQTSMYLCASSLPGSPEAFFGQGTRLTVV.

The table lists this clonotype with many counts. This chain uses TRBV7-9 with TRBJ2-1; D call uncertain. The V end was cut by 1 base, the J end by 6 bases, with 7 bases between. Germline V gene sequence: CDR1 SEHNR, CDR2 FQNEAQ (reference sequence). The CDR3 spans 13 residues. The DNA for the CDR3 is TGTGCCAGCAGCTTAGAAGGACGCAATGAGCAGTTCTTC. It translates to CASSLEGRNEQFF.

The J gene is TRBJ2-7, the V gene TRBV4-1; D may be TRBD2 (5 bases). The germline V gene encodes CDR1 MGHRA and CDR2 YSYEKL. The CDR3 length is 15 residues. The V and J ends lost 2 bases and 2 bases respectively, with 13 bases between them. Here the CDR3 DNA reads TGCGCCAGCAGCCAAAGCGGAGCGCCCCCCTACGAGCAGTACTTC. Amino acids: CASSQSGAPPYEQYF.

CDR3 region: CATSRDTRLAPTSEQFF. For the CDR3, the DNA is TGTGCCACCAGCAGAGATACAAGACTAGCTCCCACAAGTGAGCAGTTCTTC. The chain is built from TRBV15 and TRBJ2-1; 7 bases are shared with TRBD2. This CDR3 has 17 residues. V gave up 0 bases and J gave up 9 bases; unmatched junction bases: 14. Germline V lookup: CDR1 LNHNV, CDR2 YYDKDF (reference sequence).

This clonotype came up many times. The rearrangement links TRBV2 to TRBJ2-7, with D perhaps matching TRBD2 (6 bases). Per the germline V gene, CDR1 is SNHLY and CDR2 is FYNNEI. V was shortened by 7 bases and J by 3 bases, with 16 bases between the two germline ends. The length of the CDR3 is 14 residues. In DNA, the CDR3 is TGTGCCAGCACCGCCGGCTTAGCGGTCTACGAGCAGTACTTC. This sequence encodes CASTAGLAVYEQYF.

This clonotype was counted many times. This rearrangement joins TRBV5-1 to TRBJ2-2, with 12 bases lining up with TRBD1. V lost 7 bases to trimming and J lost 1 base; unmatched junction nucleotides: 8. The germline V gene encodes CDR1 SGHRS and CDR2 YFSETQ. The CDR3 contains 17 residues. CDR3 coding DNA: TGCGCCAGCCGGGACAGGGGGCGAAGCCTGAACACCGGGGAGCTGTTTTTT. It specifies CASRDRGRSLNTGELFF.

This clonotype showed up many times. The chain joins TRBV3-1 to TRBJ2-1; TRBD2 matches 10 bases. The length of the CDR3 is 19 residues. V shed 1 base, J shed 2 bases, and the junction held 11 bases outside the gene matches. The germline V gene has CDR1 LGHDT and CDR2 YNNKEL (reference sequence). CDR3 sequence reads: CASSQVGTSVLKAYNEQFF. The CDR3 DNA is TGTGCCAGCAGCCAAGTTGGGACTAGCGTCCTAAAGGCCTACAATGAGCAGTTCTTC.

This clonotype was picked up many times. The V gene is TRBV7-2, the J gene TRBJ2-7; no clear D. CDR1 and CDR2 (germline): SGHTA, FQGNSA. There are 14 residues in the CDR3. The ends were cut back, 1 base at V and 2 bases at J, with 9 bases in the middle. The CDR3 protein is CASSLDGAAYEQYF. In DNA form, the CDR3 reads TGTGCCAGCAGCTTAGATGGCGCAGCCTACGAGCAGTACTTC.

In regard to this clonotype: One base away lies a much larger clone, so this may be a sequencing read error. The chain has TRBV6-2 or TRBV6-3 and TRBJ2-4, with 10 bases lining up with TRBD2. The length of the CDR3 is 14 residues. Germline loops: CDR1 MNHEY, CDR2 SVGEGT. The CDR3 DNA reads TGTGCCAGCAGTGCCGGGACTAGCGCTAACATTCGGTACTTC. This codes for CASSAGTSANIRYF.

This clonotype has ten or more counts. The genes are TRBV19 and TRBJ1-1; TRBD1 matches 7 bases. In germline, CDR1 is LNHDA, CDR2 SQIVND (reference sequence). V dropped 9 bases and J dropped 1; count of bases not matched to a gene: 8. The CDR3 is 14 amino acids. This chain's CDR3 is CASLDRVRNTEAFF. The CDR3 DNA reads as TGTGCCAGCCTAGACAGGGTCCGGAACACTGAAGCTTTCTTT.

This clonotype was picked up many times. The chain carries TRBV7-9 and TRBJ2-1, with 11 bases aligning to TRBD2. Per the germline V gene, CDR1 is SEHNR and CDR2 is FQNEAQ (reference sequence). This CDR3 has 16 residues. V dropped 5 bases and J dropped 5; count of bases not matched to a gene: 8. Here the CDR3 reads CASSTGLAVLNNEQFF. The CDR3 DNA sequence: TGTGCCAGCAGCACGGGACTAGCGGTCCTCAACAATGAGCAGTTCTTC.

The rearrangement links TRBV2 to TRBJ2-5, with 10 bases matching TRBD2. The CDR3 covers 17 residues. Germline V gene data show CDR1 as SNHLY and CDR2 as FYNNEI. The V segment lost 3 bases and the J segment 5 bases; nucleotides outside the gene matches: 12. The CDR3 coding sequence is TGTGCCAGCAGTGATTTAGGGGCTAGCGGGAGAGGGGAGACCCAGTACTTC. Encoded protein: CASSDLGASGRGETQYF.

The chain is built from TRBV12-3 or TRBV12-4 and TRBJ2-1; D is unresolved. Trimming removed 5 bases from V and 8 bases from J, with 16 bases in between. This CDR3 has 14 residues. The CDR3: CASSPWPKGDEQFF. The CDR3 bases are TGTGCCAGCAGTCCCTGGCCCAAAGGCGATGAGCAGTTCTTC.

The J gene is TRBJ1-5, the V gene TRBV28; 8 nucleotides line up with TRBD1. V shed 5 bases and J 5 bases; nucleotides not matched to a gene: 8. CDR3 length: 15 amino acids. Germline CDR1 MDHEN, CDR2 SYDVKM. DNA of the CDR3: TGTGCCAGCAGTGTACCGACAGGGGAGGATCAGCCCCAGCATTTT. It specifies CASSVPTGEDQPQHF.

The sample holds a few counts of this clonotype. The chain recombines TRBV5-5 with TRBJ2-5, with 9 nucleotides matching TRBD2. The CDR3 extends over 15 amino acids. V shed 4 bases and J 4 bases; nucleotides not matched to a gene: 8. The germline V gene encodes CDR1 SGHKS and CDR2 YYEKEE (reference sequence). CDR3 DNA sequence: TGTGCCAGCAGCCAGATAGCGGGAGAAGTAGAGACCCAGTACTTC. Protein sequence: CASSQIAGEVETQYF.

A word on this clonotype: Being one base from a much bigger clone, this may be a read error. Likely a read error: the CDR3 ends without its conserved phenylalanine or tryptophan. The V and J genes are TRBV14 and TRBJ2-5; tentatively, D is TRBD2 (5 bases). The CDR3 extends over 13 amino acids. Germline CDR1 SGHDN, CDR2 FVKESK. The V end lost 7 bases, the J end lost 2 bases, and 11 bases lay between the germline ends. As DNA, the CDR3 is TGTGCCAGCAAAGGACTGAATCAAGAGACCCAGTACATC. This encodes CASKGLNQETQYI.

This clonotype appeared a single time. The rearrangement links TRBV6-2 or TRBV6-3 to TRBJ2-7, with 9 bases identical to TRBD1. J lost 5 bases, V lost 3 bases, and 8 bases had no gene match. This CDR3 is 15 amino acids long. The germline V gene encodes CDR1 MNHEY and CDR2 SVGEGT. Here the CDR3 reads CASSYVRTGADEQYF. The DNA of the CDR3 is TGTGCCAGCAGTTATGTGAGGACAGGGGCCGACGAGCAGTACTTC.

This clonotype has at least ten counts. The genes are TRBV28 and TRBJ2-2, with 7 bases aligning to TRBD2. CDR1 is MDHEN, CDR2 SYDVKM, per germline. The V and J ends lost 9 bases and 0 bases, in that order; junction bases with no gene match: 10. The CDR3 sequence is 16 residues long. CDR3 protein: CASSRGSGSNTGELFF. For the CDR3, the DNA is TGTGCCAGTTCGCGGGGGTCCGGCTCGAACACCGGGGAGCTGTTTTTT.

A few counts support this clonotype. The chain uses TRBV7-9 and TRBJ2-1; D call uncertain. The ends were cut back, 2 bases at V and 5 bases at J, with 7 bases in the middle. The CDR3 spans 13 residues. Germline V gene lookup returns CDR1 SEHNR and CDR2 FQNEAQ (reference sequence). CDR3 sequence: CASSLIGDNEQFF. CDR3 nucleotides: TGTGCCAGCAGCTTAATAGGAGACAATGAGCAGTTCTTC.

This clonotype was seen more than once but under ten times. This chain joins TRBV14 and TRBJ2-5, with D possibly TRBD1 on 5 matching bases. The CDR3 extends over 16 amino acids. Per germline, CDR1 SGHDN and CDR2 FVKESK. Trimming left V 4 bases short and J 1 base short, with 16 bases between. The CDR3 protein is CASSPPGAGVQETQYF. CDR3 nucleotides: TGTGCCAGCAGCCCCCCTGGGGCTGGCGTCCAAGAGACCCAGTACTTC.

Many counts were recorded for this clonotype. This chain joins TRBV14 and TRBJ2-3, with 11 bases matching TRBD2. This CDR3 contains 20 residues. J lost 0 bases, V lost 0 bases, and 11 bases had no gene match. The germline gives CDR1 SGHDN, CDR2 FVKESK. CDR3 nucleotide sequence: TGTGCCAGCAGCCAAGATCGGTGGGGACTAGCGGACCCTAGCACAGATACGCAGTATTTT. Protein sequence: CASSQDRWGLADPSTDTQYF.